The clone carrying this T cell receptor beta chain was recorded a few times. What it binds is not known. Sequencing used immunoSEQ multiplex PCR; TCRdb keeps in-frame clones, though not all of them. Of approximately 340,000 clones listed, 80% to 90% are singletons. The record originates from a study of Ad26.COV2.S vaccination and SARS-CoV-2 variants. Study-level results: Substantial breadth was reported for post-vaccination spike-specific CD8+ and CD4+ T cells.

Treatment of the sample: roughly 18 received Ad26.COV2.S at low or high dose, single or two shots; roughly 5 received placebo; per-sample allocation not given. It was on day 63 after the first vaccine or placebo injection that samples were taken. This specimen consisted of peripheral blood, obtained in a trial of Ad26.COV2.S vaccine versus placebo. The receptor comes from a person between 18 and 65 years old who received the Ad26.COV2.S COVID-19 vaccine or a placebo.

CDR3 sequence: CASSQVPSDTQYF. The DNA for the CDR3 is TGTGCCAGCAGCCAGGTACCTAGCGATACGCAGTATTTT. The rearrangement joins TRBV3-1 (or the pseudogene TRBV3-2) to TRBJ2-3, with a weak D call TRBD2 (5 bases). The CDR3 is made up of 13 amino acids. V lost 3 bases, J lost 6 bases, and 10 bases lay in between. Germline lookup yields CDR1 LGHDT and CDR2 YNNKEL (reference sequence).